The 32 T cell receptor delta chains presented below share a single source sample, sequenced in a study of gamma-delta T cells after stem cell transplantation. TCRdb reprocessed the RT-PCR reads through CATT. Of some 1,700 delta-chain clones listed, over 2% are singletons. The specimen sequenced was gamma-delta T cells. These receptors all come from a human donor. It is not recorded whose cells these are; they may come from a transplant donor.

This clone was seen more than once but under ten times. The J gene is TRDJ1, the V gene TRDV2, with TRDD3 matching 10 bases. V shed 5 bases and J 3 bases; nucleotides not matched to a gene: 11. Per the germline V gene, CDR1 is GEAIGNYY and CDR2 is EKD. The CDR3 loop spans 16 amino acids. As DNA, the CDR3 is TGTGCCTGTGTGCCACTGGGGGATCGTGGCGCCGATAAACTCATCTTT. Protein: CACVPLGDRGADKLIF.

This clone was detected many times. Given a far larger clone just one base away, this is likely a sequencing read error. This chain uses TRDV2 with TRDJ3; 11 bases map to TRDD3. Germline CDR1 reads GEAIGNYY; CDR2 reads EKD. The CDR3 is made up of 20 amino acids. This CDR3 is CACDTVLGDTSSWGTRQMFF. The CDR3 DNA sequence: TGTGCCTGTGACACCGTTCTGGGGGATACAAGCTCCTGGGGCACCCGACAGATGTTTTTC.

This clone was found a few times. The protein TCRdb gives is from a much larger clone and does not agree with this DNA's translation at residue 8, likely a read error; the protein shown here comes from the DNA. V and J are TRDV2 and TRDJ1; the match to TRDD3 covers 9 bases. The germline V gene encodes CDR1 GEAIGNYY and CDR2 EKD. V shed 0 bases, J shed 3 bases, and the junction held 16 bases outside the gene matches. This CDR3 is 19 amino acids long. The CDR3 loop is CACDTLTVREGDTSDKLIF. CDR3 in DNA: TGTGCCTGTGACACCCTTACTGTGCGTGAGGGGGATACTTCCGATAAACTCATCTTT.

This clone was detected a few times. A read error likely explains this, since a far larger clone differs by one base. The chain joins TRDV2 to TRDJ1; 12 bases align to TRDD3. V trimming: 5 bases; J trimming: 1 base; junction bases outside the gene matches: 25. This CDR3 is built from 22 residues. CDR1 is GEAIGNYY and CDR2 is EKD in the germline V gene. The CDR3 DNA is TGTGCCTGTGGCCTAATTTCTTCCGCTCTACTGGGGGATACAAGGGGCACCGATAAACTCATCTTT. Protein sequence: CACGLISSALLGDTRGTDKLIF.

With respect to this clone: Since a far larger clone is one base different, this is likely a read error. Other DNA sequences from this sample encode an identical CDR3 as well. J is TRDJ1 and V is TRDV2; TRDD3 agrees at 10 bases. Germline CDR1 reads GEAIGNYY; CDR2 reads EKD. The CDR3 spans 17 residues. The chain's CDR3 is CACDALLGDSYTDKLIF. The CDR3 DNA reads as TGTGCCTGTGACGCCCTACTGGGGGATTCGTACACCGATAAGCTCATCTTT.

Regarding this clone: TCRdb attributes to this sequence the protein of a much larger clone, which differs from the DNA translation at residue 10; a read error is likely, and the protein displayed is translated from the DNA. The V and J genes are TRDV2 and TRDJ1, with D possibly TRDD3 on 6 matching bases. CDR1 and CDR2 from the germline V gene are GEAIGNYY and EKD. Trimming took off 1 base at V and 1 base at J, with 21 bases between the two ends. The CDR3 runs 18 residues. The CDR3, as DNA: TGTGCCTGTGACACTGTACTCGGGGGACACGGGTCCACCGATAAACTCATCTTT. Encoded protein: CACDTVLGGHGSTDKLIF.

A remark on this clone: The mismatch at residue 3 between this DNA's translation and the TCRdb protein of a much larger clone likely reflects a read error; the protein shown is translated from the DNA. This rearrangement joins TRDV2 to TRDJ3; 13 nucleotides match TRDD3. Germline CDR1 GEAIGNYY, CDR2 EKD. The CDR3 extends over 21 amino acids. The CDR3 bases are TGTGCCCGTGACACCTCAACTGGGGGATACGCAGGCTCCTGGGACACCCGACAGATGTTTTTC. This sequence encodes CARDTSTGGYAGSWDTRQMFF.

This clone was recorded a few times. This probably arose from a read error, given a far larger clone one base away. Different DNA sequences within this sample yield the same CDR3. This sequence joins TRDV2 and TRDJ1, with 9 nucleotides matching TRDD3. Germline V gene lookup returns CDR1 GEAIGNYY and CDR2 EKD. The CDR3 sequence is 16 residues long. Trimming took 1 base from V and 12 from J; bases not matched to a gene: 17. CDR3 in amino acids: CACDTLGDGGDKRIIF. Here the CDR3 DNA reads TGTGCCTGTGACACGCTGGGGGATGGAGGCGATAAAAGGATCATCTTT.

With regard to this clone: This likely came from a read error, as a far larger clone is one base away. This same CDR3 is encoded by further DNA sequences in the sample. CDR3 sequence reads: CACDTLTGGFKYTDKLIF. CDR3 nucleotides: TGTGCCTGTGACACTTTAACCGGGGGTTTCAAATACACCGATAAACTCATCTTT. This chain joins TRDV2 and TRDJ1; D perhaps matches TRDD3 (5 bases). The CDR3 is made up of 18 amino acids. The V end was cut by 1 base, the J end by 0 bases, with 20 bases between. Germline loops: CDR1 GEAIGNYY, CDR2 EKD.

This clone occurred a few times. TCRdb has a much larger clone's protein, which differs at residues 8 and 16 from the translation of this DNA, likely because of a read error; what is shown is the protein translated from the DNA. The chain employs TRDV2 and TRDJ1; 8 bases agree with TRDD3. Germline assignment: CDR1 GEAIGNYY and CDR2 EKD. The CDR3 runs 18 residues. DNA of the CDR3: TGTGCCTGTGACACTGTCTATGCTGGGGGAGATTACACCGATAAACCCATCTTT. Encoded protein: CACDTVYAGGDYTDKPIF.

This clone was observed a few times. A far larger clone is off by one base, so a read error is likely. The rearrangement joins TRDV2 to TRDJ3; TRDD3 aligns across 9 bases. Germline trimming cut 3 bases from V and 0 bases from J; bases unmatched to any gene: 20. Looked up from germline, CDR1 is GEAIGNYY and CDR2 is EKD. CDR3 size: 23 residues. Written as DNA, the CDR3 is TGTGCCTGTGACTCCCCTCCTACGGCCTCTGGGGGATCACCCTCCTGGGACACCCGACAGATGTTTTTC. Its translation: CACDSPPTASGGSPSWDTRQMFF.

Regarding this clone: This DNA's translation differs at residue 12 from TCRdb's protein, which comes from a much larger clone; a read error is likely, and the protein shown is translated from the DNA. V usage is TRDV2 and J usage is TRDJ1; 10 bases agree with TRDD3. The trim removed 4 bases at V and 0 bases at J, leaving 16 bases unmatched. The CDR3 has 19 residues. The germline gives CDR1 GEAIGNYY, CDR2 EKD. CDR3 region: CACDKLGDKGKAYTDKLIF. The CDR3 coding sequence is TGTGCCTGTGATAAGCTGGGGGATAAGGGAAAAGCGTACACCGATAAACTCATCTTT.

On this clone: TCRdb lists the protein of a much larger clone for this DNA, which differs at residue 6, so this is likely a read error; the protein given here is translated from the DNA itself. This rearrangement joins TRDV2 to TRDJ1; TRDD3 matches 13 bases. The V gene's germline CDR1 is GEAIGNYY and CDR2 EKD. With V trimmed by 1 base and J by 0 bases, 13 bases remained unmatched. The CDR3 consists of 20 residues. CDR3 region: CACDTPLGDTRVAHTDKLIF. In DNA, the CDR3 is TGTGCCTGTGACACTCCACTGGGGGATACGCGAGTTGCCCACACCGATAAACTCATCTTT.

With regard to this clone: This likely stems from a read error, as it lies one base from a far larger clone. The same CDR3 also results from other DNA sequences found in this sample. The gene calls are TRDV2 and TRDJ1; 8 bases are a match to TRDD3. In germline, CDR1 is GEAIGNYY, CDR2 EKD. This CDR3 has 14 residues. Trimming took 7 bases from V and 0 from J; bases not matched to a gene: 6. CDR3 bases: TGTGCCTGCGTGCCACTGGGGGACACCGATAAACTCATCTTT. Protein product: CACVPLGDTDKLIF.

This clone showed up just a few times. The protein given by TCRdb reflects a much larger clone and differs at residue 3 from this DNA's translation, likely from a read error; the protein shown is the DNA's translation. The chain recombines TRDV2 with TRDJ1; D is uncertain. The CDR3 is made up of 15 amino acids. Germline V gene sequence: CDR1 GEAIGNYY, CDR2 EKD. CDR3 in DNA: TGTGCCAGTGACACCTTAAACCCTCCCTCCGATAAACTCATCTTT. Protein sequence: CASDTLNPPSDKLIF.

This clone was observed a few times. The chain uses TRDV2 and TRDJ1; 13 bases align to TRDD3. V shed 1 base, J shed 3 bases, and the junction held 16 bases outside the gene matches. The CDR3 extends over 20 amino acids. Germline V gene lookup returns CDR1 GEAIGNYY and CDR2 EKD. The CDR3 DNA reads TGTGCCTGTGACACGGTGCTACTGGGGGATACGCGAGAGGGGGCCGATAAACTCATCTTT. As protein: CACDTVLLGDTREGADKLIF.

In its sample, this clone was seen a few times. This chain connects TRDV2 to TRDJ3; 7 positions agree with TRDD3. Germline values: CDR1 GEAIGNYY, CDR2 EKD. The CDR3 is made up of 18 amino acids. With 3 bases clipped from V and 4 bases from J, the junction kept 11 bases outside the gene matches. The CDR3 reads CACDEPGGAAWDTRQMFF. CDR3 DNA: TGTGCCTGTGACGAACCTGGGGGTGCAGCTTGGGACACCCGACAGATGTTTTTC.

This clone was found a few times. A far larger clone differs by one base, so this is likely a read error. Other DNA sequences in the same sample also yield this CDR3. The rearrangement uses TRDV2 and TRDJ1; TRDD3 matches at 10 bases. The CDR3 length is 18 residues. Germline CDR1 and CDR2: GEAIGNYY and EKD. The CDR3 reads CACDTVLGGYGSTDKLIF. CDR3 in DNA: TGTGCCTGCGACACTGTACTCGGGGGATACGGGTCCACCGATAAACTCATCTTT.

Notes on this clone: TCRdb's entry gives the protein of a much larger clone, which mismatches this DNA's translation at residue 7, likely from a read error; the protein reported here is translated from the DNA. The chain couples TRDV2 to TRDJ1; 10 bases match TRDD3. The CDR3 extends over 20 amino acids. Germline CDR1 reads GEAIGNYY; CDR2 reads EKD. V lost 3 bases and J lost 3; bases outside the gene matches: 21. The CDR3 sequence is CACDSMPTGGSPQEADKLIF. The CDR3 nucleotides read TGTGCCTGTGACTCGATGCCTACTGGGGGATCACCCCAGGAGGCCGATAAACTCATCTTT.

This clone turned up a few times. The gene calls are TRDV2 and TRDJ1; 13 bases align to TRDD3. The CDR3 loop spans 17 amino acids. The V segment lost 3 bases and the J segment 9 bases; nucleotides outside the gene matches: 15. The germline V gene encodes CDR1 GEAIGNYY and CDR2 EKD. CDR3: CACDALLGDTGGLELIF. The CDR3 DNA sequence: TGTGCCTGTGACGCCCTACTGGGGGATACGGGGGGACTGGAACTCATCTTT.

This clone was seen a few times. A far more abundant clone sits one base away, making this likely a read error. The sample contains more than one DNA sequence encoding this CDR3. V usage is TRDV2 and J usage is TRDJ1, with 8 bases identical to TRDD3. Germline V lookup: CDR1 GEAIGNYY, CDR2 EKD. The CDR3 runs 19 residues. With 0 bases clipped from V and 0 bases from J, the junction kept 14 bases outside the gene matches. The CDR3 coding sequence is TGTGCCTGTGACACCGTGAGCACTGGGGGTGACCGACACACCGATAAACTCATCTTT. Residues: CACDTVSTGGDRHTDKLIF.

This clone was seen many times. A far more abundant clone sits one base away, making this likely a read error. Other DNA variants within this sample encode the same CDR3. The chain joins TRDV2 to TRDJ1, with 13 bases identical to TRDD3. V dropped 0 bases and J dropped 2; count of bases not matched to a gene: 8. The germline V gene has CDR1 GEAIGNYY and CDR2 EKD. The CDR3 runs to 18 residues. The CDR3 loop reads CACDTLLGDTRGTDKLIF. The CDR3 region has the DNA TGTGCCTGTGACACCCTACTGGGGGATACGCGAGGGACCGATAAACTCATCTTT.

Worth noting for this clone: The likely explanation is a read error, given a far larger clone one base away. Other DNA sequences in the sample encode the same CDR3. The rearrangement joins TRDV2 to TRDJ1, with TRDD3 matching over 10 bases. V was pared by 0 bases and J by 6 bases, with 12 bases of the junction left unmatched. CDR1 and CDR2 from the germline V gene are GEAIGNYY and EKD. The CDR3 loop spans 17 amino acids. The CDR3 coding sequence is TGTGCCTGTGACACCGTGGAGCTGGGGGATAAGCCCTATAAACTCATCTTT. Its translation: CACDTVELGDKPYKLIF.

This clone was seen a few times. This chain connects TRDV2 to TRDJ3, with TRDD3 matching 9 bases. Germline CDR1 GEAIGNYY, CDR2 EKD. J gave up 0 bases and V 4 bases, and 12 bases lay outside the gene matches. This CDR3 comprises 20 residues. The CDR3 sequence: CACDHLLGDRSSWDTRQMFF. The DNA of the CDR3 is TGTGCCTGTGATCATCTACTGGGGGACCGAAGCTCCTGGGACACCCGACAGATGTTTTTC.

Sample share makes this clone medium-sized. This is likely an artifact of a read error, given a far larger clone one base away. The V and J genes are TRDV2 and TRDJ1; 9 nucleotides match TRDD3. This CDR3 comprises 15 residues. CDR1 and CDR2 (germline): GEAIGNYY, EKD. CDR3 DNA sequence: TGTGCCTGTGACACCATAGGGGATACGCCCGATGAACTCATCTTT. It specifies CACDTIGDTPDELIF.

This clone was seen at least ten times. With a far larger clone one base away, a read error is the likely cause. The sample carries other DNA sequences with the same CDR3. The chain joins TRDV2 to TRDJ1, with 8 bases lining up with TRDD3. Germline CDR1 GEAIGNYY, CDR2 EKD. The CDR3 runs 19 residues. The CDR3: CACDTLARTGGVDTDKLIF. The CDR3 region has the DNA TGTGCCTGCGACACCCTAGCCCGTACTGGGGGCGTTGATACCGATAAACTCATCTTT.

Points on this clone: Only one base separates this from a far larger clonotype, so it likely reflects a read error. The rearrangement joins TRDV2 to TRDJ1; 8 positions agree with TRDD3. This CDR3 comprises 21 residues. Per the germline V gene, CDR1 is GEAIGNYY and CDR2 is EKD. With V trimmed by 3 bases and J by 0 bases, 23 bases remained unmatched. The CDR3, as DNA: TGTGCCTGTGACGCCGGATTCCGGAGTACTGGGGGCCGACAGTACACCGATAAACTCATCTTT. It is translated as CACDAGFRSTGGRQYTDKLIF.

About this clone itself: TCRdb lists the protein of a much larger clone for this DNA, which differs at residue 11, so this is likely a read error; the protein given here is translated from the DNA itself. V and J are TRDV2 and TRDJ1, with 10 positions matching TRDD3. The CDR3 is 17 residues long. Germline V CDR1 and CDR2: GEAIGNYY, EKD. Trimming took 3 bases from V and 3 from J; bases not matched to a gene: 12. This CDR3 reads CACDPLLGDRDADKLIF. DNA for the CDR3: TGTGCCTGTGACCCTCTACTGGGGGATCGTGACGCCGATAAACTCATCTTT.

The rearrangement links TRDV2 to TRDJ1; 11 bases are shared with TRDD3. Germline assignment: CDR1 GEAIGNYY and CDR2 EKD. V shed 3 bases, J shed 0 bases, and the junction held 5 bases outside the gene matches. CDR3 length equals 16 residues. The CDR3 DNA follows: TGTGCCTGTGACGCCCTACTGGGGGATAACACCGATAAACTCATCTTT. Encoded protein: CACDALLGDNTDKLIF.

The chain couples TRDV2 to TRDJ1, with 10 bases identical to TRDD3. CDR1 GEAIGNYY and CDR2 EKD come from the germline V gene. Trimming took 3 bases from V and 2 from J; bases not matched to a gene: 8. The CDR3 extends over 16 amino acids. The CDR3, as DNA: TGTGCCTGTGACCCTCTACTGGGGGATGCGACCGATAAACTCATCTTT. It is translated as CACDPLLGDATDKLIF.

This chain links TRDV2 with TRDJ1; weak D call: TRDD3 (6 bases). V lost 3 bases and J lost 0, with 13 bases in between. From germline, CDR1 is GEAIGNYY and CDR2 EKD. The CDR3 extends over 15 amino acids. The CDR3 DNA reads TGTGCCTGTGACGCCTTGGGGGGCTACACCGATAAACTCATCTTT. Translated, it gives CACDALGGYTDKLIF.

The chain links TRDV2 to TRDJ1; 10 positions match TRDD3. The CDR3 runs to 21 residues. V shed 0 bases, J shed 1 base, and the junction held 19 bases outside the gene matches. The germline V gene encodes CDR1 GEAIGNYY and CDR2 EKD. The CDR3 region is CACDTVGSTGGLSPLTDKLIF. The CDR3 coding sequence is TGTGCCTGTGACACCGTGGGGAGTACTGGGGGATTGAGTCCTCTCACCGATAAACTCATCTTT.